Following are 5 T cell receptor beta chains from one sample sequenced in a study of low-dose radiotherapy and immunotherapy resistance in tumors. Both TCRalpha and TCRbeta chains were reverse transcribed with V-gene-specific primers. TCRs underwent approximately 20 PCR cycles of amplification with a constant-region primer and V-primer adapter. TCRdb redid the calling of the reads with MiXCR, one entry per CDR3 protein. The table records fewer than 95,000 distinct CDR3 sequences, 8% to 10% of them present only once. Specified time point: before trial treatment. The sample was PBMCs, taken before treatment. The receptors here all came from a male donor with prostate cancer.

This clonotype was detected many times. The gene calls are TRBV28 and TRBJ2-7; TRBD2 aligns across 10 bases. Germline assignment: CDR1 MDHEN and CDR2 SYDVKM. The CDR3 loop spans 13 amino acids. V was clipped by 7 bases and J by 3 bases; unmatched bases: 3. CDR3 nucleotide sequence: TGTGCCAGCATACCTAGCGGGAGCTACGAGCAGTACTTC. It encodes CASIPSGSYEQYF.

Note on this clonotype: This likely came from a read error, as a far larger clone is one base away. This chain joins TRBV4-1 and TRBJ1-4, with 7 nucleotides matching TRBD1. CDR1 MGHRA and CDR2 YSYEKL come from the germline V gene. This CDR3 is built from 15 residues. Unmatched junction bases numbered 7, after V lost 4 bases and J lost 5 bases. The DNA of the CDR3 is TGCGCCAGCAGCCGGCAGGGGGGCTCCAATGAAAAACTGTTTTTT. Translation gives CASSRQGGSNEKLFF.

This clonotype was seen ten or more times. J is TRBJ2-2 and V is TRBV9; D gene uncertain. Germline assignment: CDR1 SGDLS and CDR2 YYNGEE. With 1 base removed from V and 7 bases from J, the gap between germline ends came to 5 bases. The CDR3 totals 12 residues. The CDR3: CASSVWDGELFF. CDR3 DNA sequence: TGTGCCAGCAGCGTATGGGACGGGGAGCTGTTTTTT.

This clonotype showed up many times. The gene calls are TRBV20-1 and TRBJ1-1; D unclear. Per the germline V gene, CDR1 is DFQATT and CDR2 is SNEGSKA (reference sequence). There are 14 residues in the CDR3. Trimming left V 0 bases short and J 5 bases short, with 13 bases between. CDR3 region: CSARDSRVGTEAFF. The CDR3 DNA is TGCAGTGCTAGAGATTCCCGAGTCGGGACTGAAGCTTTCTTT.

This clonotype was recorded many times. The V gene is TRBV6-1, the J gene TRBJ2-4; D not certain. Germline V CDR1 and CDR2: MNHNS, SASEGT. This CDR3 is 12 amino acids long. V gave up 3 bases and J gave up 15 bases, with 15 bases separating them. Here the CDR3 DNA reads TGTGCCAGCAGTGATCCAGACCCTAACTGGTACTTC. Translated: CASSDPDPNWYF.